Presented here are 17 T cell receptor beta chains from one specimen sequenced in a study of T cell responses to AZD1222 COVID-19 vaccine. TCRdb's copy holds only in-frame clones and misses some; the assay was immunoSEQ multiplex PCR. The data show some 130,000 clones, approximately 84% seen once. Sequences were derived from peripheral blood, sampled on day 0 of AZD1222 vaccination. Receptors originate from an adult in good health.

This clone has just a few counts. This sequence joins TRBV7-3 and TRBJ2-2; D is unclear. The CDR3 spans 13 residues. Per the germline V gene, CDR1 is SGHTA and CDR2 is FQGTGA. Deletions cut 5 bases from V and 3 bases from J, with 7 bases between. The CDR3 is CASSPQYTGELFF. CDR3 coding DNA: TGTGCCAGCAGCCCTCAGTACACCGGGGAGCTGTTTTTT.

The CDR3 loop is CASSPTRQPNYGYTF. The DNA for the CDR3 is TGTGCCAGCTCACCGACCCGACAGCCTAACTATGGCTACACCTTC. The V gene is TRBV18, the J gene TRBJ1-2, with a possible D match to TRBD1 (5 bases). This CDR3 region has 15 residues. The V gene lost 3 bases and the J gene lost 0 bases, with 11 bases spanning the gap. Germline V gene data show CDR1 as KGHSH and CDR2 as LQKENI.

The chain links TRBV14 to TRBJ2-3; unclear D gene. Between the trimmed V and J ends, which lost 1 base and 3 bases, there was a span of 2 bases. Germline-derived CDR1 and CDR2 are SGHDN and FVKESK. This CDR3 comprises 12 residues. Written as DNA, the CDR3 is TGTGCCAGCAGCCAAGTTACAGATACGCAGTATTTT. It specifies CASSQVTDTQYF.

The chain couples TRBV6-5 to TRBJ1-2, with unresolved D. V was trimmed by 0 bases and J by 4 bases, leaving 12 bases between them. In germline, CDR1 is MNHEY, CDR2 SVGAGI. The CDR3 is 15 residues long. The CDR3 DNA follows: TGTGCCAGCAGTTACTCACGGGGTTGGAGCTATGGCTACACCTTC. Translation: CASSYSRGWSYGYTF.

This chain connects TRBV9 to TRBJ1-2; a weak D match, TRBD1 (5 bases). This CDR3 comprises 15 residues. Trimming shortened V by 4 bases and J by 0 bases, and 13 bases separated the two germline ends. Germline V gene data show CDR1 as SGDLS and CDR2 as YYNGEE. The CDR3 DNA sequence: TGTGCCAGCAGCTTTCGGGACGAATCTAACTATGGCTACACCTTC. Amino acid sequence: CASSFRDESNYGYTF.

This rearrangement joins TRBV10-2 to TRBJ2-7, with unresolved D. Looked up from germline, CDR1 is WSHSY and CDR2 is SAAADI. The CDR3 covers 11 residues. Trimming shortened V by 4 bases and J by 3 bases, and 4 bases separated the two germline ends. As DNA, the CDR3 is TGCGCCAGCAGTGCAGACTACGAGCAGTACTTC. It encodes CASSADYEQYF.

The chain links TRBV7-8 to TRBJ1-4; no firm D call. Germline lookup yields CDR1 SGHVS and CDR2 FQNEAQ. The V end was cut by 5 bases, the J end by 6 bases, with 19 bases between. The CDR3 consists of 16 residues. The CDR3 region is CASSQGSAEPHEKLFF. The CDR3 DNA is TGTGCCAGCAGCCAAGGGTCGGCAGAACCGCATGAAAAACTGTTTTTT.

This clone was counted a single time. This sequence joins TRBV30 and TRBJ1-1, with D unresolved. Germline V gene sequence: CDR1 GTSNPN, CDR2 SVGIG (reference sequence). This CDR3 has 15 residues. Trimming took 2 bases from V and 3 from J, leaving 16 bases between them. CDR3 DNA sequence: TGTGCCTGGAGTTCGTGGGGTGGGGTGCACACTGAAGCTTTCTTT. Amino acids: CAWSSWGGVHTEAFF.

This clone was found once. The junction does not match germline at one end; this may be a read error. This chain uses TRBV5-1 with TRBJ2-7, with D possibly called TRBD1 or TRBD2 (6 bases each). Germline CDR1 reads SGHRS; CDR2 reads YFSETQ. The CDR3 is made up of 15 amino acids. This CDR3 reads CASSLRAGDSHEQYF. CDR3 in DNA: TGCGCCAGCAGCTTGAGGGCAGGGGACTCCCACGAGCAGTACTTC.

The V gene is TRBV19, the J gene TRBJ1-1; D is uncertain. The V gene lost 7 bases and the J gene lost 6 bases, with 15 bases spanning the gap. CDR1 is LNHDA, CDR2 SQIVND, per germline (reference sequence). The CDR3 is 13 residues long. The CDR3, as DNA: TGTGCCAGTAATGGGATTTGGAGGCCTGAAGCTTTCTTT. Protein product: CASNGIWRPEAFF.

The V and J genes are TRBV7-8 and TRBJ2-6; D is unresolved. The CDR3 has 16 residues. Per germline, CDR1 SGHVS and CDR2 FQNEAQ. V lost 6 bases, J lost 0 bases, and 12 bases lay in between. CDR3 loop: CASRATLDSGANVLTF. The CDR3 coding sequence is TGTGCCAGCAGGGCTACCCTTGACTCTGGGGCCAACGTCCTGACTTTC.

This chain connects TRBV3-1 (or the pseudogene TRBV3-2) to TRBJ2-5; TRBD1 or TRBD2 may be the D gene (5 bases each). V shed 4 bases and J shed 5 bases, with 11 bases lying between them. The germline V gene has CDR1 LGHDT and CDR2 YNNKEL (reference sequence). CDR3 length: 13 amino acids. In DNA, the CDR3 is TGTGCCAGCAGCCTGGCAGGGAGCGAGACCCAGTACTTC. Protein: CASSLAGSETQYF.

The chain joins TRBV30 to TRBJ1-6, with D uncertain. Trimming removed 3 bases at V and 4 bases at J, with 13 bases between. This CDR3 is built from 15 residues. CDR1 GTSNPN and CDR2 SVGIG come from the germline V gene (reference sequence). CDR3 region: CAWRSRFPYNSPLHF. The CDR3 DNA follows: TGTGCCTGGAGATCACGATTCCCTTATAATTCACCCCTCCACTTT.

This clone appeared a few times. The rearrangement joins TRBV2 to TRBJ1-6; D is perhaps TRBD1 (6 bases). The CDR3 loop spans 15 amino acids. The germline V and J ends were trimmed by 1 base and 5 bases, with 9 bases remaining between them. Per germline, CDR1 SNHLY and CDR2 FYNNEI. CDR3 loop: CASSEERQDNSPLHF. The CDR3 bases are TGTGCCAGCAGTGAAGAGCGACAGGATAATTCACCCCTCCACTTT.

The count of this clone is one. This chain links TRBV5-6 with TRBJ1-1; D is unresolved. The germline V gene encodes CDR1 SGHDT and CDR2 YYEEEE. The CDR3 is 16 residues long. V dropped 2 bases and J dropped 0 bases, with 14 bases sitting between them. CDR3 loop: CASSFRTVGLNTEAFF. The CDR3 coding sequence is TGTGCCAGCAGCTTCCGGACGGTAGGTTTGAACACTGAAGCTTTCTTT.

The chain uses TRBV9 and TRBJ2-1, with D perhaps matching TRBD1 or TRBD2 (5 bases each). CDR1 SGDLS and CDR2 YYNGEE come from the germline V gene. The length of the CDR3 is 10 residues. Deletions cut 7 bases from V and 10 bases from J, with 9 bases between. The CDR3 sequence: CASGGREQFF. As DNA, the CDR3 is TGTGCCAGCGGGGGACGGGAGCAGTTCTTC.

The chain links TRBV2 to TRBJ2-1; the match to TRBD2 covers 7 bases. The CDR3 has 15 residues. The V gene end was trimmed by 7 bases and the J gene end by 14 bases; junction bases not matched to a gene: 20. From germline, CDR1 is SNHLY and CDR2 FYNNEI. The CDR3 DNA reads as TGTGCCAGCACTTTTCAGCTAATAAACGAGGCGGGGGAGTTCTTC. It encodes CASTFQLINEAGEFF.